This TCR beta chain derives from a study of radiation and T cells in renal cell carcinoma. TCRdb keeps only in-frame clones here, not all; method: immunoSEQ multiplex PCR. This sample carries 95,000 to 150,000 clones, around 83% of them seen once, and the ten largest clones take 3%. The germline CDR1 and CDR2 sequences are SGHTA and FQGNSA. V was pared by 6 bases and J by 0 bases, with 10 bases between. The CDR3 length is 14 residues. The time point was: baseline pretreatment blood. Treatment defined: 15 Gy SBRT to primary tumor, nephrectomy 4 weeks later. This renal cell carcinoma was of the clear cell type.

The V call is TRBV7-2, the J call TRBJ2-3; D gene uncertain. Source: blood, taken from a patient whose treatment included radiotherapy and nephrectomy. The receptor comes from a woman aged 55-69 years with renal cell carcinoma. CDR3 residues: CASSPMSSTDTQYF. CDR3 nucleotide sequence: TGTGCCAGCAGTCCCATGAGCAGCACAGATACGCAGTATTTT.